Reported below is one T cell receptor beta chain. This sample was taken from a study of blood T cell repertoires in COVID-19. Each participant's cohort was designated according to participant-reported clinical history. Donors of Cohort 3 who recovered were those that had two negative PCRs, clearance, or symptom resolution. The V gene lost 5 bases and the J gene lost 2 bases, with 11 bases spanning the gap. CDR1 and CDR2 (germline): SEHNR, FQNEAQ (reference sequence). The CDR3 length is 14 residues. TCRdb's table, derived via immunoSEQ multiplex PCR, lists solely in-frame clones and lacks some. The sample consists of about 270,000 clones, around 86% of them appearing once.

This clonotype was sampled from a woman between 18 and 29 years old who had recovered from COVID-19. The chain carries TRBV7-9 and TRBJ2-3, with TRBD2 as a possible D gene (5 bases). The sequencing input was PBMCs or T cells enriched from blood (not recorded which). The CDR3 nucleotides read TGTGCCAGCAGCGCACTAGTCACCACAGATACGCAGTATTTT. Translation: CASSALVTTDTQYF.